This T cell receptor (beta chain) is from a study of Graves' ophthalmopathy and Graves' hyperthyroidism. About the research overall: Before any treatment was given, at initial diagnosis, peripheral blood was collected. Findings and caveats of the study: Blood samples also showed most expanded thyroid clonotypes exceeding 0.001 frequency.

Exclusion applied to patients with other autoimmune diseases, uncontrolled infections, pregnancy or lactation. At least ten counts were recorded for this clonotype. The target antigen is unknown. The authors amplified TCR beta CDR3 regions from RNA transcripts. First-round RT-PCR employed HTBI primers, with a second-round multiplex PCR after it. TCRdb processed the multiplex PCR reads anew with MiXCR; each CDR3 protein has one entry. The sample lists hundreds of thousands of distinct CDR3 sequences; 20% to 25% were seen once. The V segment lost 6 bases and the J segment 1 base; nucleotides outside the gene matches: 5. The CDR3 covers 14 residues. Germline CDR1 MNHNS, CDR2 SASEGT.

The receptor was isolated from a woman between 50 and 59 years old with Graves' ophthalmopathy. This chain connects TRBV6-1 to TRBJ2-5; 7 bases are a match to TRBD2. Sequencing used peripheral blood. The CDR3 protein is CASSRGGTQETQYF. The DNA of the CDR3 is TGTGCCAGCAGCCGCGGGGGAACCCAAGAGACCCAGTACTTC.